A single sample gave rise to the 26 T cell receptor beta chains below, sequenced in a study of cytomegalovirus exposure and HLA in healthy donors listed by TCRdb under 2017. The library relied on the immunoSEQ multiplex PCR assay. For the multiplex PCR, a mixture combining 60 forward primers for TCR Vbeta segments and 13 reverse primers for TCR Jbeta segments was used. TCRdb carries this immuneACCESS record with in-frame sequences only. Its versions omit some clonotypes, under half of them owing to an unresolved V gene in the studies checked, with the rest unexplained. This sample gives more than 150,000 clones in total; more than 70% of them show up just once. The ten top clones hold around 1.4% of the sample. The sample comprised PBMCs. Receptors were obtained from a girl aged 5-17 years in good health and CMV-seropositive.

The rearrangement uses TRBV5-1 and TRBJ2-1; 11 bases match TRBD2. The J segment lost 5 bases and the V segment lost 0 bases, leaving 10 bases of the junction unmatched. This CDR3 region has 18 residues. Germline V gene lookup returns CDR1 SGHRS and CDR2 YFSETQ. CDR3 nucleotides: TGCGCCAGCAGCTTGGTTCTAGCGGGAGGTGTCGCAGACAATGAGCAGTTCTTC. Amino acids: CASSLVLAGGVADNEQFF.

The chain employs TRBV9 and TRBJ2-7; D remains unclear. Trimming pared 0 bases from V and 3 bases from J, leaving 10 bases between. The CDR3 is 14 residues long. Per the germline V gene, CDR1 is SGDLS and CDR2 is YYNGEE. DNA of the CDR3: TGTGCCAGCAGCGTAGGGTCAGGAAACTACGAGCAGTACTTC. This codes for CASSVGSGNYEQYF.

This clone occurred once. The CDR3 spells CATSVATDTQYF. In DNA, the CDR3 is TGTGCCACTTCCGTGGCCACAGATACGCAGTATTTT. The gene calls are TRBV19 and TRBJ2-3; D unclear. Germline loops: CDR1 LNHDA, CDR2 SQIVND (reference sequence). This CDR3 has 12 residues. Trimming took 10 bases from V and 2 from J, leaving 10 bases between them.

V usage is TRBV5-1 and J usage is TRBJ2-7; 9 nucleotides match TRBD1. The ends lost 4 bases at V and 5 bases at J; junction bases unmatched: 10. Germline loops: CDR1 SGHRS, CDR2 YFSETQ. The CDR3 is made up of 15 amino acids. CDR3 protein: CASSTQGQGNNEQYF. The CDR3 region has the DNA TGCGCCAGCAGCACCCAGGGACAGGGTAACAACGAGCAGTACTTC.

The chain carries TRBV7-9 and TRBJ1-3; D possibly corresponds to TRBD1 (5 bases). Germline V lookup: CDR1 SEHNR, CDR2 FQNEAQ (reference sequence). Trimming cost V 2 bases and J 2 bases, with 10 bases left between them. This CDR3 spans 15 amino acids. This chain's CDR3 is CASSLTGGAGNTIYF. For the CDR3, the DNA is TGTGCCAGCAGCTTAACTGGGGGGGCTGGAAACACCATATATTTT.

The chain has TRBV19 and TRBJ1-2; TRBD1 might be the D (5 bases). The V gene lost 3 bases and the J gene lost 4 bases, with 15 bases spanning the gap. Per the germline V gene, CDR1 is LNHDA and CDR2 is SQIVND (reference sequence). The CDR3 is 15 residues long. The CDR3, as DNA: TGTGCCAGTAGTATTCAGGGAATCGGTAGCTATGGCTACACCTTC. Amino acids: CASSIQGIGSYGYTF.

The CDR3 loop reads CASSPHGQGMGYEQYF. The CDR3 DNA is TGTGCCAGCAGCCCACACGGACAGGGGATGGGCTACGAGCAGTACTTC. The genes are TRBV7-2 and TRBJ2-7, with 9 bases fitting TRBD1. CDR3 length equals 16 residues. CDR1 and CDR2 from the germline V gene are SGHTA and FQGNSA. With V trimmed by 5 bases and J by 3 bases, 11 bases remained unmatched.

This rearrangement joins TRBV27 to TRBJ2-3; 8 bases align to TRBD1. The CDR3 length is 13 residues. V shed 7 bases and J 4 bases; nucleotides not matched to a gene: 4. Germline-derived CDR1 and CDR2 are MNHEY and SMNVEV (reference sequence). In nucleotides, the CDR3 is TGTGCCAGCACACAGGGGGTTGCAGATACGCAGTATTTT. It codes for CASTQGVADTQYF.

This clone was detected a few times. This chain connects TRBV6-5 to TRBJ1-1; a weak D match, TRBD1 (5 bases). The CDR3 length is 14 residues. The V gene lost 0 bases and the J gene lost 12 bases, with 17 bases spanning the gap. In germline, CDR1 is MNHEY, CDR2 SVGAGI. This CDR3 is CASSYSSRRGPSFF. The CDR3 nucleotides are TGTGCCAGCAGTTACTCGAGTCGAAGGGGCCCTTCTTTCTTT.

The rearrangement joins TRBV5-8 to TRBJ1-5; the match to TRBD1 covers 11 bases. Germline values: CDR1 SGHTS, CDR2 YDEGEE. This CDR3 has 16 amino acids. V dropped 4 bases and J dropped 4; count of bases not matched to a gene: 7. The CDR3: CASSQMGQGVNQPQHF. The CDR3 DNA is TGTGCCAGCAGCCAGATGGGACAGGGGGTAAATCAGCCCCAGCATTTT.

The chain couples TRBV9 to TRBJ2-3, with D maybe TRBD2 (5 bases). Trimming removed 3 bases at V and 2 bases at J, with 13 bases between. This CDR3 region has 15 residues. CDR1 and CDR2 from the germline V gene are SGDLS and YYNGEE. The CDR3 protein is CASSAGLLNTDTQYF. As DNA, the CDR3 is TGTGCCAGCAGCGCCGGACTGCTAAACACAGATACGCAGTATTTT.

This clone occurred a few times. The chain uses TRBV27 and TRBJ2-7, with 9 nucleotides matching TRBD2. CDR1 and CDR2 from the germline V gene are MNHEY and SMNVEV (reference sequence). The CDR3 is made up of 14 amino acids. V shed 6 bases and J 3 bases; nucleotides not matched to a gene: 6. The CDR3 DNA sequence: TGTGCCAGCAGATCTCTAGCGGGGAACTACGAGCAGTACTTC. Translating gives CASRSLAGNYEQYF.

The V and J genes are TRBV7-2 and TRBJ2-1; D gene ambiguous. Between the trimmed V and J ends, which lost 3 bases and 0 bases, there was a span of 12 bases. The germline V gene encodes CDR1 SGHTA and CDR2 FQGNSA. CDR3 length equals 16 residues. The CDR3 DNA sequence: TGTGCCAGCAGCTTTCTCGCAACACCCTCCTACAATGAGCAGTTCTTC. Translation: CASSFLATPSYNEQFF.

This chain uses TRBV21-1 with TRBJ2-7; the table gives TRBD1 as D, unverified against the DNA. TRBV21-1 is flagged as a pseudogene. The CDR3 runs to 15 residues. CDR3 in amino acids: CASSNRDRGSYEQYF. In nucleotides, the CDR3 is TGTGCCAGCAGCAACCGGGACAGGGGATCCTACGAGCAGTACTTC.

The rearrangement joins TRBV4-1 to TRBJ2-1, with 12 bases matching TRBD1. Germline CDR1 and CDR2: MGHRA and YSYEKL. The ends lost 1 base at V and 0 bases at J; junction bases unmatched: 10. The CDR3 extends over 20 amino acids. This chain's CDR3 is CASSQVPGQGAPSSYNEQFF. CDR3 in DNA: TGCGCCAGCAGCCAAGTCCCGGGACAGGGGGCCCCTAGCTCCTACAATGAGCAGTTCTTC.

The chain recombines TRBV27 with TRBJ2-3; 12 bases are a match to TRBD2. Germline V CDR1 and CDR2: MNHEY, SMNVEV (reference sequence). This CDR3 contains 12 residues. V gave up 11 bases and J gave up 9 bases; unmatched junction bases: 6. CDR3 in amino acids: CAGYLAGGTQYF. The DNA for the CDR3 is TGTGCCGGTTACCTAGCGGGAGGGACGCAGTATTTT.

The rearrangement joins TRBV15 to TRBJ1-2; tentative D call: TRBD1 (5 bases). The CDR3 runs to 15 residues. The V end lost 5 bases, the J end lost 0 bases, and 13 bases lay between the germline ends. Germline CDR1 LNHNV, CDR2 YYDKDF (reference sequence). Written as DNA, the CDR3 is TGTGCCACCAGCTCCCGACAGAAAGCTAACTATGGCTACACCTTC. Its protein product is CATSSRQKANYGYTF.

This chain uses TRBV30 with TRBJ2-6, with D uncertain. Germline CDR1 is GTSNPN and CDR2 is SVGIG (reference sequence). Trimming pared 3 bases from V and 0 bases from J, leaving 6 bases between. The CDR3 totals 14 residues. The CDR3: CAWSPDSGANVLTF. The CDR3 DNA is TGTGCCTGGAGCCCAGACTCTGGGGCCAACGTCCTGACTTTC.

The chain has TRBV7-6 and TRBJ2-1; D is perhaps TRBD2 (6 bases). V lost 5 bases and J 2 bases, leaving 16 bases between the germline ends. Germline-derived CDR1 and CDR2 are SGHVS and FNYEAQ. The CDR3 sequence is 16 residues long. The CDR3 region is CASSPGAGKAYNEQFF. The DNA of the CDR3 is TGTGCCAGCAGCCCCGGCGCGGGGAAAGCCTACAATGAGCAGTTCTTC.

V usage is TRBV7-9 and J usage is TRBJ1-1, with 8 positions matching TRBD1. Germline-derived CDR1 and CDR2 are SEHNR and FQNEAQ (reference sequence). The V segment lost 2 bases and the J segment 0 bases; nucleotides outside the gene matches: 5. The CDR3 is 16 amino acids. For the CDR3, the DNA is TGTGCCAGCAGCTTAAGTCCGGACAGGGTGAACACTGAAGCTTTCTTT. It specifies CASSLSPDRVNTEAFF.

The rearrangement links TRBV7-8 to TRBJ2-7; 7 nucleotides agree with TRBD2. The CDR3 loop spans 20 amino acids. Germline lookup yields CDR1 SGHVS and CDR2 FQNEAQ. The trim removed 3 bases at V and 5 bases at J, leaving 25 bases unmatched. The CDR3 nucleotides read TGTGCCAGCAGCTTCTTTGTCCGTTGGGTGGCGGGAGATAGGTCCAACGAGCAGTACTTC. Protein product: CASSFFVRWVAGDRSNEQYF.

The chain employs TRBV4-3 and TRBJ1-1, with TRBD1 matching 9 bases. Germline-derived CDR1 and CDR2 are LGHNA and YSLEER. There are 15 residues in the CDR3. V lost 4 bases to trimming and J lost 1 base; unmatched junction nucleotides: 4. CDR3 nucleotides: TGCGCCAGCAGCCGCGACAGGGGGGGGAACACTGAAGCTTTCTTT. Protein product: CASSRDRGGNTEAFF.

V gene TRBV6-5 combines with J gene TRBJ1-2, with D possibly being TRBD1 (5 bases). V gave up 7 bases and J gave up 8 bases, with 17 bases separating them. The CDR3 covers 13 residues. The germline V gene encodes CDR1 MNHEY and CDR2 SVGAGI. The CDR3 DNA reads TGTGCCAGCACGAGTTCGGGGGGATCAGGCTACACCTTC. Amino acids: CASTSSGGSGYTF.

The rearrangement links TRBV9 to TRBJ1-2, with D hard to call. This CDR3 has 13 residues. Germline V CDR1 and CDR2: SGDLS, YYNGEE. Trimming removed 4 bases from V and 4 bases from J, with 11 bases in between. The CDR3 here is CASSRSGSYGYTF. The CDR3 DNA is TGTGCCAGCAGCCGTTCAGGCTCCTATGGCTACACCTTC.

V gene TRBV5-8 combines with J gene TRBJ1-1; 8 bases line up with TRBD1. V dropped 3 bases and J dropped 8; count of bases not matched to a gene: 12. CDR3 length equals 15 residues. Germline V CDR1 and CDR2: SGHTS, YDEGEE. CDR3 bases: TGTGCCAGCAGCTCCTATAGACAGGGGCCCGAGGAAGCTTTCTTT. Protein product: CASSSYRQGPEEAFF.

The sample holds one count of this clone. In nucleotides, the CDR3 is TGCGCCAGCGGGAATAGGGGGACAGGGGGCACTGAAGCTTTCTTT. It encodes CASGNRGTGGTEAFF. The V call is TRBV4-1, the J call TRBJ1-1; 11 bases align to TRBD1. Per the germline V gene, CDR1 is MGHRA and CDR2 is YSYEKL. This CDR3 has 15 residues. J was trimmed by 4 bases and V by 8 bases; bases with no gene match: 9.